These 16 T cell receptor beta chains were sequenced from one sample in a study of blood T cell repertoires in COVID-19. Repertoires were generated with immunoSEQ multiplex PCR, while TCRdb's copy carries only in-frame clones and drops some. The sample holds a few hundred thousand clones; approximately 81% are singletons and the top ten take 2.9%. Sequencing was done on a sample of peripheral blood. Receptors originate from a man aged 45-60 years who had recovered from COVID-19.

This clone was found a few times. The chain joins TRBV29-1 to TRBJ2-5; 10 bases are shared with TRBD1. J gave up 9 bases and V 3 bases, and 10 bases lay outside the gene matches. The length of the CDR3 is 14 residues. Looked up from germline, CDR1 is SQVTM and CDR2 is ANQGSEA. CDR3 residues: CSVDLGTGVAAQYF. CDR3 sequence (DNA): TGCAGCGTTGATCTGGGGACAGGGGTGGCGGCCCAGTACTTC.

The chain joins TRBV7-2 to TRBJ2-7; maybe TRBD2 (5 bases). V was pared by 4 bases and J by 0 bases, with 13 bases between. CDR1 is SGHTA, CDR2 FQGNSA, per germline. The CDR3 contains 15 residues. In DNA form, the CDR3 reads TGTGCCAGCAGCTCAAGGACTGGTACCTCCTACGAGCAGTACTTC. It encodes CASSSRTGTSYEQYF.

The CDR3: CASSQETRTDTQYF. Written as DNA, the CDR3 is TGTGCCAGCAGCCAAGAGACTCGCACAGATACGCAGTATTTT. The chain joins TRBV3-1 (or the pseudogene TRBV3-2) to TRBJ2-3; D ambiguous. The CDR3 contains 14 residues. CDR1 is LGHDT, CDR2 YNNKEL, per germline (reference sequence). V lost 0 bases and J lost 1, with 5 bases in between.

The J gene is TRBJ2-1, the V gene TRBV5-1, with 9 nucleotides matching TRBD1. J was trimmed by 10 bases and V by 4 bases; bases with no gene match: 6. Germline V CDR1 and CDR2: SGHRS, YFSETQ. The CDR3 consists of 13 residues. CDR3 nucleotides: TGCGCCAGCAGCCAAAGAACAGGGGGCGAGCAGTTCTTC. This codes for CASSQRTGGEQFF.

The chain carries TRBV27 and TRBJ1-2; maybe TRBD1 (5 bases). Trimming took off 4 bases at V and 2 bases at J, with 14 bases between the two ends. The CDR3 consists of 15 residues. CDR1 and CDR2 (germline): MNHEY, SMNVEV (reference sequence). The CDR3 nucleotides read TGTGCCAGCAGTTCAGGAGGGGTCGGGAACTATGGCTACACCTTC. Residues: CASSSGGVGNYGYTF.

The chain links TRBV5-5 to TRBJ1-2; D gene uncertain. V was pared by 7 bases and J by 3 bases, with 10 bases between. Germline V CDR1 and CDR2: SGHKS, YYEKEE (reference sequence). The CDR3 runs 12 residues. CDR3 DNA sequence: TGTGCCAGCTTCCGTCCTCACTATGGCTACACCTTC. Encoded protein: CASFRPHYGYTF. The variable domain in full, completed from reference TRBV5-5 and TRBJ1-2, reads DAGVTQSPTHLIKTRGQQVTLRCSPISGHKSVSWYQQVLGQGPQFIFQYYEKEERGRGNFPDRFSARQFPNYSSELNVNALLLGDSALYLCASFRPHYGYTFGSGTRLTVV.

The chain is built from TRBV11-2 and TRBJ2-5, with 8 bases matching TRBD2. The CDR3 loop spans 16 amino acids. From germline, CDR1 is SGHAT and CDR2 FQNNGV. Trimming at V came to 6 bases and at J to 1 base, leaving 10 bases not matched to a gene. In DNA form, the CDR3 reads TGTGCCAGCAGTCACCGCCCAACTAGCGGCCAAGAGACCCAGTACTTC. Its translation: CASSHRPTSGQETQYF.

V gene TRBV7-2 combines with J gene TRBJ2-1, with D possibly being TRBD2 (6 bases). V was trimmed by 1 base and J by 15 bases, leaving 13 bases between them. Germline CDR1 and CDR2: SGHTA and FQGNSA. This CDR3 has 12 residues. This CDR3 is CASSLGGGITFF. The CDR3 DNA is TGTGCCAGCAGCTTAGGAGGCGGGATAACGTTCTTC.

The sample holds many counts of this clone. The J gene is TRBJ2-3, the V gene TRBV5-4; 8 nucleotides align to TRBD2. Germline loops: CDR1 SGHNT, CDR2 YYREEE (reference sequence). This CDR3 has 15 amino acids. J lost 3 bases, V lost 3 bases, and 6 bases had no gene match. The CDR3 nucleotides read TGTGCCAGCAGCTCCCCGGGGGGGAGGACAGATACGCAGTATTTT. Protein product: CASSSPGGRTDTQYF.

The CDR3 nucleotides are TGCGCCAGCAGCTCCCGTGTAGGGGCGGACACTGAAGCTTTCTTT. Protein product: CASSSRVGADTEAFF. V is TRBV5-1 and J is TRBJ1-1, with TRBD1 as a possible D gene (5 bases). The CDR3 sequence is 15 residues long. CDR1 is SGHRS and CDR2 is YFSETQ in the germline V gene. Trimming took 3 bases from V and 3 from J, leaving 15 bases between them.

The J gene is TRBJ1-5, the V gene TRBV19; possibly TRBD1 for D (6 bases). The germline V gene has CDR1 LNHDA and CDR2 SQIVND (reference sequence). V shed 5 bases and J shed 3 bases, with 11 bases lying between them. The CDR3 is made up of 14 amino acids. The CDR3 DNA sequence: TGTGCCAGTAGTGCCAGGACAGTCAATCAGCCCCAGCATTTT. Its protein is CASSARTVNQPQHF.

This sequence joins TRBV11-2 and TRBJ1-2; tentatively, D is TRBD1 (5 bases). The CDR3 length is 15 residues. Germline CDR1 and CDR2: SGHAT and FQNNGV. Trimming pared 0 bases from V and 2 bases from J, leaving 10 bases between. CDR3 loop: CASSLDMGQNYGYTF. Here the CDR3 DNA reads TGTGCCAGCAGCTTAGACATGGGGCAGAACTATGGCTACACCTTC.

The chain employs TRBV18 and TRBJ2-7; 7 bases align to TRBD1. The CDR3 spans 14 residues. Germline V gene lookup returns CDR1 KGHSH and CDR2 LQKENI. V shed 3 bases, J shed 5 bases, and the junction held 7 bases outside the gene matches. In DNA form, the CDR3 reads TGTGCCAGCTCACCCCGACAGGGTGGTGACGAGCAGTACTTC. Encoded protein: CASSPRQGGDEQYF. The full variable domain, rest sourced from reference TRBV18 and TRBJ2-7, is NAGVMQNPRHLVRRRGQEARLRCSPMKGHSHVYWYRQLPEEGLKFMVYLQKENIIDESGMPKERFSAEFPKEGPSILRIQQVVRGDSAAYFCASSPRQGGDEQYFGPGTRLTVT.

This clone was found many times. CDR3 amino acids: CASSTLGPITGNTEAFF. As DNA, the CDR3 is TGTGCCAGTAGTACACTAGGACCAATAACGGGGAACACTGAAGCTTTCTTT. The chain combines TRBV19 with TRBJ1-1; D uncertain. This CDR3 has 17 amino acids. V was shortened by 4 bases and J by 1 base, with 19 bases between the two germline ends. Germline-derived CDR1 and CDR2 are LNHDA and SQIVND (reference sequence).

This sequence joins TRBV9 and TRBJ2-1; D possibly corresponds to TRBD2 (5 bases). Germline V gene data show CDR1 as SGDLS and CDR2 as YYNGEE. The V and J ends lost 0 bases and 2 bases respectively, with 12 bases between them. CDR3 length: 16 residues. DNA of the CDR3: TGTGCCAGCAGCGTAGACCGAGCGGAAACCTACAATGAGCAGTTCTTC. Its translation: CASSVDRAETYNEQFF. The complete variable domain, with remaining parts taken from reference TRBV9 and TRBJ2-1, reads DSGVTQTPKHLITATGQRVTLRCSPRSGDLSVYWYQQSLDQGLQFLIQYYNGEERAKGNILERFSAQQFPDLHSELNLSSLELGDSALYFCASSVDRAETYNEQFFGPGTRLTVL.

The CDR3 nucleotides read TGTGCCAGCAGCGTGGGACTAGCGGCCTACGAGCAGTACTTC. This translates into CASSVGLAAYEQYF. This rearrangement joins TRBV5-5 to TRBJ2-7; 11 nucleotides agree with TRBD2. The junction had 2 bases not matched to a gene; V was cut back by 4 bases and J by 2 bases. This CDR3 has 14 amino acids. CDR1 and CDR2 (germline): SGHKS, YYEKEE (reference sequence).